These 25 T cell receptor beta chains were all obtained from the same sample, sequenced in a study of shared clonotypes between healthy human individuals. Here immunoSEQ multiplex PCR was the method, and the copy in TCRdb shows in-frame clones only, minus some. The table has 450,000 to 500,000 clones, about 78% seen once; the top ten hold 12%. The sample comprised PBMCs. The receptors originated from a woman between 35 and 50 years old in good health. Some clones in this sample may be carry-over from other donors' samples.

The rearrangement uses TRBV19 and TRBJ1-4; D is perhaps TRBD1 (6 bases). The germline V gene encodes CDR1 LNHDA and CDR2 SQIVND (reference sequence). V shed 4 bases and J shed 8 bases, with 14 bases lying between them. The CDR3 has 14 residues. CDR3: CASSNLQGDEKLFF. CDR3 coding DNA: TGTGCCAGTAGTAACCTACAGGGTGACGAAAAACTGTTTTTT.

The sample holds one count of this clone. The chain recombines TRBV7-8 with TRBJ2-2, with D unresolved. The CDR3 runs 13 residues. The V gene lost 6 bases and the J gene lost 3 bases, with 8 bases spanning the gap. Germline V CDR1 and CDR2: SGHVS, FQNEAQ. The DNA for the CDR3 is TGTGCCAGCAGAGGTGGGCACACCGGGGAGCTGTTTTTT. Protein product: CASRGGHTGELFF.

The chain combines TRBV29-1 with TRBJ2-1; 7 positions match TRBD2. This CDR3 is built from 15 residues. Per the germline V gene, CDR1 is SQVTM and CDR2 is ANQGSEA. The V and J ends lost 3 bases and 4 bases, in that order; junction bases with no gene match: 9. CDR3 protein: CSVEGASGIYNEQFF. The CDR3 DNA follows: TGCAGCGTTGAGGGCGCCAGCGGGATATACAATGAGCAGTTCTTC.

V is TRBV7-3 and J is TRBJ2-1; TRBD2 matches 9 bases. Germline V gene sequence: CDR1 SGHTA, CDR2 FQGTGA. The CDR3 runs to 16 residues. J gave up 4 bases and V 5 bases, and 9 bases lay outside the gene matches. The chain's CDR3 is CASSNPGTSYYNEQFF. As DNA, the CDR3 is TGTGCCAGCAGCAATCCCGGGACTAGCTATTACAATGAGCAGTTCTTC.

This clone is a singleton in its sample. The chain links TRBV4-3 to TRBJ2-1; 7 bases are a match to TRBD2. Looked up from germline, CDR1 is LGHNA and CDR2 is YSLEER. V gave up 0 bases and J gave up 10 bases; unmatched junction bases: 6. There are 14 residues in the CDR3. The CDR3 nucleotides read TGCGCCAGCAGCCAAGATCGGGGACTACTAGAGCAGTTCTTC. Its translation is CASSQDRGLLEQFF.

The V gene is TRBV28, the J gene TRBJ1-1; tentatively, D is TRBD1 (6 bases). Germline values: CDR1 MDHEN, CDR2 SYDVKM. The CDR3 extends over 16 amino acids. V was pared by 1 base and J by 1 base, with 13 bases between. CDR3 loop: CASSLSLGTPNTEAFF. CDR3 coding DNA: TGTGCCAGCAGTTTATCGTTAGGGACACCGAACACTGAAGCTTTCTTT.

The V call is TRBV5-5, the J call TRBJ1-1; 8 bases match TRBD1. Germline trimming cut 4 bases from V and 0 bases from J; bases unmatched to any gene: 11. This CDR3 region has 17 residues. Germline V lookup: CDR1 SGHKS, CDR2 YYEKEE (reference sequence). CDR3 coding DNA: TGTGCCAGCAGCCCCGCCGGGACAGGCTTGATGAACACTGAAGCTTTCTTT. Translated: CASSPAGTGLMNTEAFF.

This rearrangement joins TRBV27 to TRBJ2-3, with 7 positions matching TRBD2. V lost 3 bases and J lost 2; bases outside the gene matches: 8. CDR1 MNHEY and CDR2 SMNVEV come from the germline V gene (reference sequence). The CDR3 runs to 16 residues. CDR3 residues: CASSLSLRELTDTQYF. The CDR3 DNA follows: TGTGCCAGCAGTTTGTCCCTGCGGGAGCTCACAGATACGCAGTATTTT.

The chain couples TRBV7-9 to TRBJ2-1; a weak D match, TRBD2 (8 bases). V was pared by 5 bases and J by 8 bases, with 16 bases between. The germline V gene encodes CDR1 SEHNR and CDR2 FQNEAQ (reference sequence). The CDR3 loop spans 14 amino acids. CDR3 amino acids: CASSPSGGGDEQFF. The CDR3 nucleotides are TGTGCCAGCAGCCCATCGGGAGGGGGCGATGAGCAGTTCTTC.

The rearrangement joins TRBV5-1 to TRBJ2-1; TRBD2 aligns across 11 bases. The length of the CDR3 is 15 residues. V was pared by 0 bases and J by 7 bases, with 3 bases of the junction left unmatched. The germline V gene encodes CDR1 SGHRS and CDR2 YFSETQ. In DNA form, the CDR3 reads TGCGCCAGCAGCTTGGCGGGACTAGCGGAGAATGAGCAGTTCTTC. Amino acid sequence: CASSLAGLAENEQFF. Full variable domain (remainder filled in from reference TRBV5-1 and TRBJ2-1): KAGVTQTPRYLIKTRGQQVTLSCSPISGHRSVSWYQQTPGQGLQFLFEYFSETQRNKGNFPGRFSGRQFSNSRSEMNVSTLELGDSALYLCASSLAGLAENEQFFGPGTRLTVL.

The chain has TRBV6-5 and TRBJ1-2, with a weak D call TRBD1 (6 bases). This CDR3 contains 16 residues. The V and J ends lost 2 bases and 8 bases respectively, with 21 bases between them. The V gene's germline CDR1 is MNHEY and CDR2 SVGAGI. DNA of the CDR3: TGTGCCAGCAGTTACGCCACCTCACGGGGGCGTGACGGCTACACCTTC. Translating gives CASSYATSRGRDGYTF.

The chain joins TRBV15 to TRBJ2-3; no clear D. CDR1 LNHNV and CDR2 YYDKDF come from the germline V gene (reference sequence). This CDR3 comprises 12 residues. V was trimmed by 2 bases and J by 5 bases, leaving 5 bases between them. The CDR3 reads CATSRNRDTQYF. The CDR3 nucleotides read TGTGCCACCAGCAGAAACCGAGATACGCAGTATTTT.

This clone showed up just once. The rearrangement links TRBV6-1 to TRBJ2-7, with a possible D match to TRBD2 (6 bases). Germline values: CDR1 MNHNS, CDR2 SASEGT. The V gene lost 6 bases and the J gene lost 7 bases, with 19 bases spanning the gap. The CDR3 length is 14 residues. As DNA, the CDR3 is TGTGCCAGCAGCCGTGGAGGGAACCTGGAAGAGCAGTACTTC. Translation gives CASSRGGNLEEQYF.

The chain is built from TRBV7-3 and TRBJ2-5; 8 bases match TRBD2. The CDR3 sequence is 15 residues long. Germline V CDR1 and CDR2: SGHTA, FQGTGA. V shed 1 base and J 5 bases; nucleotides not matched to a gene: 6. CDR3: CASSLRAGVRETQYF. CDR3 nucleotide sequence: TGTGCCAGCAGCTTAAGAGCGGGAGTTCGGGAGACCCAGTACTTC. Complete variable domain (other parts from reference TRBV7-3 and TRBJ2-5): GAGVSQTPSNKVTEKGKYVELRCDPISGHTALYWYRQSLGQGPEFLIYFQGTGAADDSGLPNDRFFAVRPEGSVSTLKIQRTERGDSAVYLCASSLRAGVRETQYFGPGTRLLVL.

This chain uses TRBV5-1 with TRBJ1-2; D ambiguous. Germline CDR1 reads SGHRS; CDR2 reads YFSETQ. V was pared by 0 bases and J by 4 bases, with 10 bases between. The CDR3 has 14 residues. The chain's CDR3 is CASSLEPGGYGYTF. DNA of the CDR3: TGCGCCAGCAGCTTGGAGCCGGGTGGCTATGGCTACACCTTC.

Ten or more counts support this clone. The V call is TRBV11-2, the J call TRBJ1-2, with 8 bases that match TRBD1. V trimming: 4 bases; J trimming: 5 bases; junction bases outside the gene matches: 9. The CDR3 spans 15 residues. Germline CDR1 is SGHAT and CDR2 is FQNNGV. CDR3 residues: CASSSSRTGKYGYTF. The CDR3 DNA sequence: TGTGCCAGCAGCTCATCCAGGACAGGGAAATATGGCTACACCTTC.

The genes are TRBV9 and TRBJ1-1; a weak D match, TRBD1 (5 bases). V lost 5 bases and J 5 bases, leaving 13 bases between the germline ends. Germline CDR1 is SGDLS and CDR2 is YYNGEE. This CDR3 has 13 amino acids. In DNA, the CDR3 is TGTGCCAGCAGGGGGGACGGCTATACTGAAGCTTTCTTT. Translated, it gives CASRGDGYTEAFF.

V usage is TRBV5-4 and J usage is TRBJ2-5, with 10 bases aligning to TRBD2. After removal of 5 bases from V and 5 bases from J, the junction contained 15 bases not matched to a gene. This CDR3 is built from 17 residues. CDR1 is SGHNT and CDR2 is YYREEE in the germline V gene (reference sequence). The CDR3 nucleotides are TGTGCCAGCAGTACGAAAGCGGGAGGGCCTAGTGGGGAGACCCAGTACTTC. It specifies CASSTKAGGPSGETQYF. Filled out from reference TRBV5-4 and TRBJ2-5, the complete variable domain reads ETGVTQSPTHLIKTRGQQVTLRCSSQSGHNTVSWYQQALGQGPQFIFQYYREEENGRGNFPPRFSGLQFPNYSSELNVNALELDDSALYLCASSTKAGGPSGETQYFGPGTRLLVL.

The V and J genes are TRBV2 and TRBJ2-5, with a possible D match to TRBD2 (7 bases). Per germline, CDR1 SNHLY and CDR2 FYNNEI. This CDR3 is built from 13 residues. The germline V and J ends were trimmed by 5 bases and 5 bases, with 12 bases remaining between them. The CDR3 sequence: CASSLQGGETQYF. CDR3 nucleotide sequence: TGTGCCAGCAGTTTACAGGGAGGGGAGACCCAGTACTTC.

The chain links TRBV10-3 to TRBJ1-1; 11 positions agree with TRBD1. V lost 3 bases, J lost 6 bases, and 6 bases stayed unmatched. The CDR3 covers 15 residues. Germline CDR1 and CDR2: ENHRY and SYGVKD. CDR3 amino acids: CAISDQDRGRPEAFF. The CDR3 region has the DNA TGTGCCATCAGTGACCAGGACAGGGGGCGCCCTGAAGCTTTCTTT.

The rearrangement joins TRBV5-4 to TRBJ2-3, with 7 positions matching TRBD1. V shed 4 bases, J shed 6 bases, and the junction held 14 bases outside the gene matches. The CDR3 runs 16 residues. Germline loops: CDR1 SGHNT, CDR2 YYREEE (reference sequence). The CDR3 here is CASSTRGRGLVDTQYF. The CDR3 DNA follows: TGTGCCAGCAGCACCAGGGGTAGGGGGCTTGTGGATACGCAGTATTTT.

This clone has more than one count but fewer than ten. Other DNA sequences in the sample encode the same CDR3. This chain joins TRBV6-4 and TRBJ2-1; 10 bases align to TRBD2. This CDR3 spans 16 amino acids. With 0 bases clipped from V and 4 bases from J, the junction kept 3 bases outside the gene matches. Germline CDR1 MRHNA, CDR2 SNTAGT. In nucleotides, the CDR3 is TGTGCCAGCAGTGACTCTGCTAGCGGGGGATACAATGAGCAGTTCTTC. Translation: CASSDSASGGYNEQFF.

This chain links TRBV2 with TRBJ2-7; the match to TRBD1 covers 9 bases. The length of the CDR3 is 14 residues. V dropped 4 bases and J dropped 6; count of bases not matched to a gene: 7. CDR1 and CDR2 (germline): SNHLY, FYNNEI. The CDR3 sequence is CASSVGTGSFEQYF. DNA of the CDR3: TGTGCCAGCAGTGTTGGGACAGGGTCTTTCGAGCAGTACTTC.

The rearrangement uses TRBV4-3 and TRBJ2-2; TRBD1 matches 8 bases. This CDR3 spans 14 amino acids. CDR1 and CDR2 (germline): LGHNA, YSLEER. V trimming: 3 bases; J trimming: 7 bases; junction bases outside the gene matches: 4. The CDR3 DNA is TGCGCCAGCAGCCACGACAGGGGTGGCGGGGAGCTGTTTTTT. This encodes CASSHDRGGGELFF.

The chain links TRBV30 to TRBJ2-7; 12 bases map to TRBD2. CDR3 length equals 18 residues. Germline V gives CDR1 GTSNPN, CDR2 SVGIG (reference sequence). With 0 bases clipped from V and 3 bases from J, the junction kept 12 bases outside the gene matches. The CDR3 coding sequence is TGTGCCTGGAGTGTACGGGGGCCCCGACTAGCGGGAGTCTACGAGCAGTACTTC. Its protein is CAWSVRGPRLAGVYEQYF.